The clone carrying this T cell receptor beta chain turned up a few times. This specimen comes from a study of blood T cell repertoires in COVID-19. Across the study: COVID-19 samples from acute and convalescent phases originated in the United States, Italy and Spain. From T cells, B-cell-depleted T cells, or PBMCs came the material, which was cDNA or gDNA.

CDR3 length equals 16 residues. V shed 4 bases and J shed 0 bases, with 16 bases lying between them. CDR1 is LGHDT, CDR2 YNNKEL, per germline (reference sequence). In the study's own analysis: Reference gene primer amplification in the assay estimated nucleated cell counts. Clones were sequenced by immunoSEQ multiplex PCR, and TCRdb holds only the in-frame ones, with some missing. The DNA was the basis for D and trimming; V, J and clone size are from that table. The sample has just over 60,000 clones; around four fifths are singletons. Seattle patient enrollment occurred during active infection, with longitudinal follow-up thereafter.

Sequencing was carried out using peripheral blood. This chain uses TRBV3-1 (or the pseudogene TRBV3-2) with TRBJ2-7; possibly TRBD2 for D (8 bases). The sequence was obtained from a man under 40 with COVID-19, enrolled during active disease. The DNA of the CDR3 is TGTGCCAGCAGCCGGGGCGGGGGGACAGTCTCCTACGAGCAGTACTTC. Translating it yields CASSRGGGTVSYEQYF.